One sample yielded the 9 T cell receptor beta chains listed below, sequenced in a study of blood T cell repertoires in COVID-19. The protocol was immunoSEQ multiplex PCR, while the TCRdb copy is restricted to in-frame clones and leaves out a portion. The sample holds 120,000 to 150,000 clones, roughly 82% seen once. The sample comprised peripheral blood. The receptors come from a man older than 75 with acute or convalescent COVID-19.

Only a few counts were recorded for this clone. The V and J genes are TRBV2 and TRBJ2-2; D not certain. The V gene's germline CDR1 is SNHLY and CDR2 FYNNEI. V shed 6 bases and J shed 0 bases, with 8 bases lying between them. This CDR3 spans 14 amino acids. The CDR3 region is CASRASTNTGELFF. CDR3 DNA sequence: TGTGCCAGCAGGGCAAGTACGAACACCGGGGAGCTGTTTTTT.

This clone was observed a handful of times. The chain carries TRBV15 and TRBJ1-2; 8 nucleotides match TRBD1. This CDR3 is built from 14 residues. The J segment lost 8 bases and the V segment lost 4 bases, leaving 9 bases of the junction unmatched. Germline lookup yields CDR1 LNHNV and CDR2 YYDKDF (reference sequence). For the CDR3, the DNA is TGTGCCACCAGCACCAATGGACAGGGAGGCGGCTACACCTTC. It codes for CATSTNGQGGGYTF.

This chain joins TRBV7-9 and TRBJ2-5; D might be TRBD2 (6 bases). The CDR3 consists of 17 residues. The germline V gene has CDR1 SEHNR and CDR2 FQNEAQ (reference sequence). V lost 3 bases and J lost 0, with 17 bases in between. The CDR3 DNA sequence: TGTGCCAGCAGCTTGGCTCGGGGGACCTTGTACCAAGAGACCCAGTACTTC. Protein: CASSLARGTLYQETQYF.

The chain links TRBV10-3 to TRBJ2-7; 8 bases line up with TRBD2. The V gene's germline CDR1 is ENHRY and CDR2 SYGVKD. V lost 8 bases and J lost 6; bases outside the gene matches: 3. The CDR3 sequence is 11 residues long. CDR3 sequence (DNA): TGTGCCATCCGGGGGGGGACCGAGCAGTACTTC. It yields the protein CAIRGGTEQYF.

The genes are TRBV4-1 and TRBJ1-3; possible D gene TRBD1, 5 bases. Germline CDR1 is MGHRA and CDR2 is YSYEKL. V gave up 5 bases and J gave up 3 bases, with 11 bases separating them. The CDR3 has 14 amino acids. CDR3 sequence (DNA): TGCGCCAGCAGCTTACAGGAAGGTGGAAACACCATATATTTT. This gives the protein CASSLQEGGNTIYF.

This clone appeared a few times. The chain carries TRBV30 and TRBJ1-2; no clear D gene. This CDR3 has 12 amino acids. CDR1 is GTSNPN and CDR2 is SVGIG in the germline V gene (reference sequence). Trimming shortened V by 1 base and J by 7 bases, and 10 bases separated the two germline ends. CDR3 residues: CAWSDPVPGYTF. The CDR3 nucleotides are TGTGCCTGGAGTGACCCGGTACCTGGCTACACCTTC. The variable domain in full, completed from reference TRBV30 and TRBJ1-2, reads SQTIHQWPATLVQPVGSPLSLECTVEGTSNPNLYWYRQAAGRGLQLLFYSVGIGQISSEVPQNLSASRPQDRQFILSSKKLLLSDSGFYLCAWSDPVPGYTFGSGTRLTVV.

J is TRBJ2-3 and V is TRBV3-1 (or the pseudogene TRBV3-2), with D perhaps TRBD2 (6 bases). Germline V gene data show CDR1 as LGHDT and CDR2 as YNNKEL (reference sequence). Trimming took 7 bases from V and 4 from J, leaving 12 bases between them. CDR3 length equals 13 residues. In DNA, the CDR3 is TGTGCCAGCAAGTATGGGGACTCAGATACGCAGTATTTT. Protein product: CASKYGDSDTQYF.

The chain couples TRBV5-1 to TRBJ2-1, with D maybe TRBD1 (6 bases). This CDR3 is 15 amino acids long. V lost 2 bases, J lost 3 bases, and 12 bases lay in between. The germline V gene encodes CDR1 SGHRS and CDR2 YFSETQ. CDR3 protein: CASSFGQGNYNEQFF. In nucleotides, the CDR3 is TGCGCCAGCAGCTTCGGTCAGGGGAACTACAATGAGCAGTTCTTC.

The CDR3 loop is CASSLGVAGGRTDTQYF. The CDR3 DNA sequence: TGTGCCAGCAGTCTGGGGGTAGCGGGGGGGCGGACAGATACGCAGTATTTT. The V and J genes are TRBV4-2 and TRBJ2-3, with 11 nucleotides matching TRBD2. With 6 bases clipped from V and 3 bases from J, the junction kept 11 bases outside the gene matches. The CDR3 is 17 residues long. From germline, CDR1 is LGHNA and CDR2 YNFKEQ.